Shown below are 32 T cell receptor beta chains from a single sample sequenced in a study of CD8 T cells in Susac syndrome. Reverse transcription of roughly 0.45 to 1 ug RNA used random hexamers. From the immunoSEQ multiplex PCR reads, TCRdb called clonotypes with MiXCR, one entry per CDR3 protein. The sample records about 200,000 distinct CDR3 sequences, approximately 95% being singletons. The specimen was CD4+ T cells from PBMCs. All receptors derive from a human donor in good health.

The gene calls are TRBV24-1 and TRBJ2-5; the D is unclear. This CDR3 region has 14 residues. The V gene's germline CDR1 is KGHDR and CDR2 SFDVKD. The germline V and J ends were trimmed by 3 bases and 2 bases, with 9 bases remaining between them. The chain's CDR3 is CATSDRWVQETQYF. The CDR3 DNA sequence: TGTGCCACCAGTGATCGTTGGGTACAAGAGACCCAGTACTTC.

This clonotype was seen just once. The rearrangement uses TRBV25-1 and TRBJ1-2; no clear D gene. Trimming shortened V by 4 bases and J by 4 bases, and 10 bases separated the two germline ends. The CDR3 covers 13 residues. CDR1 and CDR2 (germline): MGHDK, SYGVNS. The CDR3 reads CASSVGELYGYTF. The CDR3 nucleotides read TGTGCCAGCAGTGTCGGAGAGCTCTATGGCTACACCTTC.

V gene TRBV6-5 combines with J gene TRBJ1-2; D gene ambiguous. The CDR3 has 12 residues. Between the trimmed V and J ends, which lost 3 bases and 1 base, there was a span of 3 bases. CDR1 is MNHEY, CDR2 SVGAGI, per germline. CDR3 in amino acids: CASSYRNYGYTF. CDR3 nucleotides: TGTGCCAGCAGTTATCGTAACTATGGCTACACCTTC.

V gene TRBV20-1 combines with J gene TRBJ1-5; D unclear. The germline CDR1 and CDR2 sequences are DFQATT and SNEGSKA (reference sequence). The CDR3 is 15 residues long. Between the trimmed V and J ends, which lost 3 bases and 5 bases, there was a span of 17 bases. The CDR3 reads CSASPQWSVHQPQHF. CDR3 DNA sequence: TGCAGTGCTAGCCCACAGTGGTCGGTACATCAGCCCCAGCATTTT.

The gene calls are TRBV15 and TRBJ1-5, with TRBD1 as a possible D gene (6 bases). Germline CDR1 is LNHNV and CDR2 is YYDKDF (reference sequence). The CDR3 contains 15 residues. Trimming removed 5 bases at V and 7 bases at J, with 18 bases between. CDR3 sequence reads: CATSFGTQGRQPQHF. The CDR3 coding sequence is TGTGCCACCAGCTTTGGGACCCAGGGGAGACAGCCCCAGCATTTT.

This sequence joins TRBV20-1 and TRBJ2-7; a weak D match, TRBD2 (6 bases). The CDR3 covers 12 residues. Trimming pared 0 bases from V and 9 bases from J, leaving 12 bases between. Germline CDR1 is DFQATT and CDR2 is SNEGSKA (reference sequence). This CDR3 is CSAREAGQVQYV. The CDR3 bases are TGCAGTGCTAGAGAAGCGGGTCAAGTGCAGTACGTC.

The chain couples TRBV6-2 or TRBV6-3 to TRBJ1-2; D gene ambiguous. The ends were cut back, 7 bases at V and 6 bases at J, with 12 bases in the middle. This CDR3 has 12 amino acids. CDR1 is MNHEY, CDR2 SVGEGT, per germline. Written as DNA, the CDR3 is TGTGCCAGCACCATCTCGGACCATGGCTACACCTTC. It codes for CASTISDHGYTF.

The J gene is TRBJ2-2, the V gene TRBV28, with 9 nucleotides matching TRBD2. The CDR3 extends over 17 amino acids. The V and J ends lost 6 bases and 1 base, in that order; junction bases with no gene match: 9. In germline, CDR1 is MDHEN, CDR2 SYDVKM. The CDR3: CASSPPGLAMNTGELFF. As DNA, the CDR3 is TGTGCCAGCAGCCCACCCGGACTAGCGATGAACACCGGGGAGCTGTTTTTT.

In this sample, this clonotype turned up once. The rearrangement links TRBV24-1 to TRBJ2-2; D might be TRBD1 or TRBD2, each matching 5 bases. V was shortened by 8 bases and J by 5 bases, with 14 bases between the two germline ends. Germline V gene lookup returns CDR1 KGHDR and CDR2 SFDVKD. This CDR3 has 14 amino acids. CDR3 sequence reads: CATKGRGETGELFF. In DNA, the CDR3 is TGTGCCACCAAGGGACGGGGAGAGACCGGGGAGCTGTTTTTT.

The chain uses TRBV29-1 and TRBJ1-2; a weak D match, TRBD1 (6 bases). The CDR3 runs 14 residues. V was cut by 7 bases and J by 4 bases, with 19 bases left in between. Germline CDR1 SQVTM, CDR2 ANQGSEA. Here the CDR3 DNA reads TGCAGCGCCGCCGGGGGGGCCCCGTCCTATGGCTACACCTTC. Residues: CSAAGGAPSYGYTF.

This chain uses TRBV5-1 with TRBJ1-1; D ambiguous. Trimming shortened V by 5 bases and J by 3 bases, and 11 bases separated the two germline ends. The germline gives CDR1 SGHRS, CDR2 YFSETQ. The CDR3 consists of 13 residues. The CDR3 bases are TGCGCCAGCAGTTTTAACATACACACTGAAGCTTTCTTT. Amino acids: CASSFNIHTEAFF.

The V call is TRBV24-1, the J call TRBJ2-1, with 9 positions matching TRBD1. The V gene end was trimmed by 4 bases and the J gene end by 7 bases; junction bases not matched to a gene: 16. The germline CDR1 and CDR2 sequences are KGHDR and SFDVKD. CDR3 length: 18 amino acids. In DNA form, the CDR3 reads TGTGCCACCAGTGAGCCAACCTCCGGGACAGGGTTTCGGAATGAGCAGTTCTTC. The encoded protein is CATSEPTSGTGFRNEQFF.

This rearrangement joins TRBV27 to TRBJ1-2; 8 bases align to TRBD1. With V trimmed by 5 bases and J by 6 bases, 17 bases remained unmatched. The CDR3 length is 17 residues. Germline values: CDR1 MNHEY, CDR2 SMNVEV (reference sequence). CDR3 sequence (DNA): TGTGCCAGCAGTACCCCGACGCTACTAGGGACAGGCGATGGCTACACCTTC. It codes for CASSTPTLLGTGDGYTF.

V gene TRBV7-6 combines with J gene TRBJ2-3; TRBD2 is a possible D gene (6 bases). CDR1 SGHVS and CDR2 FNYEAQ come from the germline V gene. V gave up 5 bases and J gave up 0 bases, with 15 bases separating them. The CDR3 covers 16 residues. CDR3 nucleotides: TGTGCCAGCAGCCCCGCCGGGACTCCAAGCACAGATACGCAGTATTTT. This sequence encodes CASSPAGTPSTDTQYF.

V gene TRBV2 combines with J gene TRBJ1-2, with D perhaps TRBD1 (6 bases). V lost 7 bases and J lost 0, with 24 bases in between. The CDR3 totals 18 residues. CDR1 is SNHLY, CDR2 FYNNEI, per germline. CDR3 in amino acids: CASTASPTGIGANYGYTF. The CDR3, as DNA: TGTGCCAGCACCGCTAGCCCTACAGGGATAGGGGCTAACTATGGCTACACCTTC.

The chain employs TRBV28 and TRBJ2-7; D perhaps matches TRBD1 (6 bases). V gave up 7 bases and J gave up 2 bases, with 15 bases separating them. Looked up from germline, CDR1 is MDHEN and CDR2 is SYDVKM. The CDR3 runs 14 residues. CDR3 amino acids: CASIPGRGTYEQYV. CDR3 sequence (DNA): TGTGCCAGCATCCCGGGAAGGGGGACCTACGAGCAGTACGTC.

The chain combines TRBV4-3 with TRBJ1-1, with TRBD1 identical over 7 bases. This CDR3 is 15 amino acids long. Germline V gene sequence: CDR1 LGHNA, CDR2 YSLEER. V trimming: 0 bases; J trimming: 4 bases; junction bases outside the gene matches: 5. The CDR3 here is CASSQETGRSTEAFF. CDR3 in DNA: TGCGCCAGCAGCCAAGAGACAGGGCGAAGCACTGAAGCTTTCTTT.

This clonotype appeared a few times. The chain uses TRBV4-2 and TRBJ2-4, with 9 bases lining up with TRBD2. CDR1 is LGHNA, CDR2 YNFKEQ, per germline. This CDR3 region has 13 residues. V lost 4 bases and J lost 8; bases outside the gene matches: 3. The CDR3 protein is CASSPAGGDIQYF. As DNA, the CDR3 is TGTGCCAGCAGCCCCGCGGGGGGGGACATTCAGTACTTC.

This chain links TRBV19 with TRBJ1-1, with unresolved D. The CDR3 sequence is 13 residues long. V lost 5 bases, J lost 3 bases, and 10 bases lay in between. Per the germline V gene, CDR1 is LNHDA and CDR2 is SQIVND (reference sequence). Here the CDR3 reads CASSLESDTEAFF. The CDR3 coding sequence is TGTGCCAGTAGTCTCGAATCCGACACTGAAGCTTTCTTT.

This sequence joins TRBV20-1 and TRBJ2-3; no reliable D call. Trimming pared 3 bases from V and 6 bases from J, leaving 10 bases between. The CDR3 runs to 12 residues. Germline V lookup: CDR1 DFQATT, CDR2 SNEGSKA (reference sequence). Written as DNA, the CDR3 is TGCAGTGCTAGGGTCCCCGCGGATACGCAGTATTTT. This sequence encodes CSARVPADTQYF.

The chain combines TRBV5-4 with TRBJ2-7; 7 bases are shared with TRBD1. Trimming at V came to 4 bases and at J to 9 bases, leaving 10 bases not matched to a gene. The CDR3 runs 13 residues. Germline CDR1 is SGHNT and CDR2 is YYREEE (reference sequence). The CDR3: CASSGGQRGGQYF. The CDR3 DNA is TGTGCCAGCAGCGGGGGACAGAGAGGCGGGCAGTACTTC.

The DNA for the CDR3 is TGTGCCAGCTCCGGGGTCTACGAGCAGTACTTC. Amino acids: CASSGVYEQYF. The J gene is TRBJ2-7, the V gene TRBV3-1; maybe TRBD2 (5 bases). The CDR3 has 11 residues. The germline CDR1 and CDR2 sequences are LGHDT and YNNKEL (reference sequence). V dropped 8 bases and J dropped 3 bases, with 8 bases sitting between them.

The rearrangement links TRBV29-1 to TRBJ1-6; the match to TRBD1 covers 12 bases. Trimming at V came to 6 bases and at J to 8 bases, leaving 2 bases not matched to a gene. Germline CDR1 SQVTM, CDR2 ANQGSEA. The CDR3 totals 13 residues. CDR3 sequence reads: CSVGTGGDSPLHF. The CDR3 DNA reads TGCAGCGTCGGGACAGGGGGCGATTCACCCCTCCACTTT.

This chain connects TRBV9 to TRBJ2-5, with TRBD1 matching 8 bases. CDR3 size: 14 residues. The V gene's germline CDR1 is SGDLS and CDR2 YYNGEE. J lost 3 bases, V lost 4 bases, and 5 bases had no gene match. The CDR3 reads CASSPEDREETQYF. The CDR3 DNA reads TGTGCCAGCAGCCCAGAGGACAGGGAAGAGACCCAGTACTTC.

The gene calls are TRBV5-4 and TRBJ1-1, with 7 bases that match TRBD1. V lost 4 bases and J lost 1; bases outside the gene matches: 4. Germline V CDR1 and CDR2: SGHNT, YYREEE (reference sequence). CDR3 length equals 14 residues. Written as DNA, the CDR3 is TGTGCCAGCAGCCCGGGACAGACGAACACTGAAGCTTTCTTT. This gives the protein CASSPGQTNTEAFF. Looking up the rest from reference TRBV5-4 and TRBJ1-1 gives the full variable domain: ETGVTQSPTHLIKTRGQQVTLRCSSQSGHNTVSWYQQALGQGPQFIFQYYREEENGRGNFPPRFSGLQFPNYSSELNVNALELDDSALYLCASSPGQTNTEAFFGQGTRLTVV.

The chain couples TRBV29-1 to TRBJ1-3; D call uncertain. This CDR3 has 14 residues. V was pared by 1 base and J by 4 bases, with 11 bases between. Germline assignment: CDR1 SQVTM and CDR2 ANQGSEA. The CDR3 reads CSVEGTPAGNTIYF. The CDR3 nucleotides read TGCAGCGTTGAAGGGACCCCGGCGGGAAACACCATATATTTT. Together with reference TRBV29-1 and TRBJ1-3, the CDR3 gives the full variable domain: SAVISQKPSRDICQRGTSLTIQCQVDSQVTMMFWYRQQPGQSLTLIATANQGSEATYESGFVIDKFPISRPNLTFSTLTVSNMSPEDSSIYLCSVEGTPAGNTIYFGEGSWLTVV.

V is TRBV5-6 and J is TRBJ2-7; the D is unclear. There are 15 residues in the CDR3. Trimming shortened V by 3 bases and J by 1 base, and 14 bases separated the two germline ends. Germline V gene lookup returns CDR1 SGHDT and CDR2 YYEEEE. Here the CDR3 reads CASSSLSFASYEQYF. The CDR3 DNA follows: TGTGCCAGCAGCTCCCTTAGTTTCGCTTCCTACGAGCAGTACTTC.

The chain couples TRBV5-1 to TRBJ2-1, with 12 bases that match TRBD2. V lost 4 bases to trimming and J lost 10 bases; unmatched junction nucleotides: 6. CDR3 length: 14 amino acids. Germline-derived CDR1 and CDR2 are SGHRS and YFSETQ. The CDR3 sequence: CASSLHGLAGEQFF. In DNA form, the CDR3 reads TGCGCCAGCAGCCTTCATGGACTAGCGGGAGAGCAGTTCTTC.

The chain couples TRBV20-1 to TRBJ2-1; 7 bases agree with TRBD2. This CDR3 contains 16 residues. CDR1 is DFQATT and CDR2 is SNEGSKA in the germline V gene (reference sequence). J was trimmed by 8 bases and V by 0 bases; bases with no gene match: 13. This CDR3 is CSARDLRGRAGDEQFF. DNA of the CDR3: TGCAGTGCTAGAGATCTCCGAGGGAGGGCCGGGGATGAGCAGTTCTTC.

The chain is built from TRBV27 and TRBJ1-1; 8 positions agree with TRBD1. The CDR3 sequence is 15 residues long. Trimming at V came to 10 bases and at J to 3 bases, leaving 13 bases not matched to a gene. Per the germline V gene, CDR1 is MNHEY and CDR2 is SMNVEV (reference sequence). DNA for the CDR3: TGTGCCAACCACTTAGGGCAACAGGGGGACACTGAAGCTTTCTTT. Protein: CANHLGQQGDTEAFF.

This clonotype was seen just once. The chain joins TRBV7-2 to TRBJ2-1; weak D call: TRBD2 (5 bases). This CDR3 region has 15 residues. Germline values: CDR1 SGHTA, CDR2 FQGNSA. Trimming shortened V by 0 bases and J by 8 bases, and 14 bases separated the two germline ends. The CDR3 spells CASSLAGAGPYEQFF. The CDR3 coding sequence is TGTGCCAGCAGCTTAGCGGGAGCTGGTCCCTATGAGCAGTTCTTC.

The rearrangement joins TRBV20-1 to TRBJ2-3; D gene uncertain. There are 15 residues in the CDR3. Germline assignment: CDR1 DFQATT and CDR2 SNEGSKA (reference sequence). CDR3 loop: CTSPGRKSSTDTQYF. The CDR3 DNA reads TGCACCTCACCAGGAAGGAAGAGTAGCACAGATACGCAGTATTTT.